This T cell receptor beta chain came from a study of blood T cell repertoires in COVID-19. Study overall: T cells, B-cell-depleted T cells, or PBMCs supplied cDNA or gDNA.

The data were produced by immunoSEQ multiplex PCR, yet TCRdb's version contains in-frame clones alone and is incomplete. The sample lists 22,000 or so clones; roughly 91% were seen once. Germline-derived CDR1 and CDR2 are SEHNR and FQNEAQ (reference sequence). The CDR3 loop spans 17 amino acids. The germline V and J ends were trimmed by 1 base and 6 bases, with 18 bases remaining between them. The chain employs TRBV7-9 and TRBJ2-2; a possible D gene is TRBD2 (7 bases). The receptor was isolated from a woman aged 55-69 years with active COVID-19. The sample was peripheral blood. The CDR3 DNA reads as TGTGCCAGCAGCTTAGTTGGCGGGGGCGATGGTCCCGGGGAGCTGTTTTTT. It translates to CASSLVGGGDGPGELFF. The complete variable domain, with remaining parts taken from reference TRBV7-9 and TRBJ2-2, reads DTGVSQNPRHKITKRGQNVTFRCDPISEHNRLYWYRQTLGQGPEFLTYFQNEAQLEKSRLLSDRFSAERPKGSFSTLEIQRTEQGDSAMYLCASSLVGGGDGPGELFFGEGSRLTVL.